This TCR beta chain was documented in a study of blood T cells in healthy people across ages. CDR3 length: 14 amino acids. CDR1 is SGHTA, CDR2 FQGNSA, per germline. V lost 6 bases to trimming and J lost 3 bases, with 14 bases between them. Together with a sample-barcoded 5' primer, a J-beta primer mix was included in a second PCR lasting roughly 6 to 12 cycles. In TCRdb, the 5' RACE reads were re-called with MiXCR into one record per CDR3 protein. This repertoire shows 800,000 or so distinct CDR3 sequences, roughly 25% found once; its top ten account for more than 3%. This clonotype occurred a few times. This same sample was also part of a study on T cells of mothers and their children.

This chain connects TRBV7-2 to TRBJ2-5; D is undetermined. The sequenced material came from blood. The source is a boy aged 5-17 years in good health. CDR3 nucleotides: TGTGCCAGCAGACCCGACGCGCGAGAAGAGACCCAGTACTTC. Protein product: CASRPDAREETQYF.